This T cell receptor (beta chain) was captured by sequencing in a study of long-term antiretroviral therapy in people with HIV. This CDR3 region has 15 residues. CDR1 and CDR2 (germline): LGHNA, YSLEER. Trimming shortened V by 1 base and J by 4 bases, and 13 bases separated the two germline ends. A v3.0 immunoSEQ assay was performed at survey level. The data were produced by immunoSEQ multiplex PCR, yet TCRdb's version contains in-frame clones alone and is incomplete. The repertoire holds around 34,000 clones, with over 75% as singletons. The chain joins TRBV4-3 to TRBJ1-2, with a tentative D call TRBD1 (5 bases). This sample comprised unsorted PBMCs, obtained 1.5 years after starting antiretroviral therapy. The TCR sequence derives from a man aged 18 to 30 with HIV. CDR3 DNA sequence: TGCGCCAGCAGCCAAGGGACACCCATCGCCTATGGCTACACCTTC. This gives the protein CASSQGTPIAYGYTF.